This T cell receptor beta chain comes out of a study of cytomegalovirus exposure and HLA in healthy donors. PCR employed 60 Vbeta and 13 Jbeta primers. Measured with immunoSEQ multiplex PCR; TCRdb has only the in-frame clones, and not every one. The sample carries some 150,000 clones, 80% to 90% recorded once. The germline V and J ends were trimmed by 0 bases and 7 bases, with 18 bases remaining between them. Germline V CDR1 and CDR2: LGHNA, YNFKEQ. The CDR3 covers 16 residues. Sequencing used PBMCs. V gene TRBV4-2 combines with J gene TRBJ1-2; no reliable D call. The sequence came from a woman aged 18-30 years in good health and CMV-seropositive. The CDR3: CASSQDRWESGGGYTF. CDR3 nucleotide sequence: TGTGCCAGCAGCCAAGATCGCTGGGAGAGTGGTGGTGGCTACACCTTC.